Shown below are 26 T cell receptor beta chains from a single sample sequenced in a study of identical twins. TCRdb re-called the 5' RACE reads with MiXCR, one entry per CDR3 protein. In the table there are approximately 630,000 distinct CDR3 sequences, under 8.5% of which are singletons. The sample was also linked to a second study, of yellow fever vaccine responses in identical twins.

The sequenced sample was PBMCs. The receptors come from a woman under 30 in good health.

Written as DNA, the CDR3 is TGTGCCAGCAGCTGGGGACTGCCCCCGAACACCGGGGAGCTGTTTTTT. As protein: CASSWGLPPNTGELFF. This chain links TRBV7-2 with TRBJ2-2, with D possibly being TRBD2 (6 bases). CDR3 length: 16 amino acids. V lost 4 bases and J lost 0, with 12 bases in between. Germline CDR1 reads SGHTA; CDR2 reads FQGNSA.

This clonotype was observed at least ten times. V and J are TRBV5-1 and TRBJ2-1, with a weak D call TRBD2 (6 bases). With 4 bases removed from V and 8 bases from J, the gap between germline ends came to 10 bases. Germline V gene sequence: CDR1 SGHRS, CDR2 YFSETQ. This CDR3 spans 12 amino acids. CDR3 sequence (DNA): TGCGCCAGCAGCGGGACTTCCTATGAGCAGTTCTTC. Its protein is CASSGTSYEQFF. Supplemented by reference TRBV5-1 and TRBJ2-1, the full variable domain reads KAGVTQTPRYLIKTRGQQVTLSCSPISGHRSVSWYQQTPGQGLQFLFEYFSETQRNKGNFPGRFSGRQFSNSRSEMNVSTLELGDSALYLCASSGTSYEQFFGPGTRLTVL.

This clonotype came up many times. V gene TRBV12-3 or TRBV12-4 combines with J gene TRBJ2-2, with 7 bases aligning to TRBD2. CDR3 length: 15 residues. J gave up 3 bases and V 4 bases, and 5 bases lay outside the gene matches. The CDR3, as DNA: TGTGCCAGCAGTTGGGGCGGGAGCGACACCGGGGAGCTGTTTTTT. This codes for CASSWGGSDTGELFF.

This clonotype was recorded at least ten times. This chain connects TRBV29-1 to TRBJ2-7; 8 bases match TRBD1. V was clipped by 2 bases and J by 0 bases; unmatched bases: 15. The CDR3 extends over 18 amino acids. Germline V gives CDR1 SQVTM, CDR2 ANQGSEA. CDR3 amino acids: CSVELRADQGASSYEQYF. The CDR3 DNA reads TGCAGCGTTGAACTAAGGGCTGACCAGGGGGCTAGCTCCTACGAGCAGTACTTC.

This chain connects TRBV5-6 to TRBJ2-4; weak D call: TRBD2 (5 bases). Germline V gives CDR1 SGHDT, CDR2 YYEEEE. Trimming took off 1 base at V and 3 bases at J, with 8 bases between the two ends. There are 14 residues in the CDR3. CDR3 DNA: TGTGCCAGCAGCTTGATGACTAACAAAAACATTCAGTACTTC. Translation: CASSLMTNKNIQYF.

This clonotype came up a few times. CDR3 sequence reads: CATSRNILVGSPFF. In DNA, the CDR3 is TGTGCCACCAGCAGGAACATCCTTGTCGGGAGTCCGTTCTTC. This chain uses TRBV15 with TRBJ2-1, with D maybe TRBD2 (6 bases). The ends were cut back, 3 bases at V and 15 bases at J, with 21 bases in the middle. The CDR3 consists of 14 residues. The germline CDR1 and CDR2 sequences are LNHNV and YYDKDF (reference sequence).

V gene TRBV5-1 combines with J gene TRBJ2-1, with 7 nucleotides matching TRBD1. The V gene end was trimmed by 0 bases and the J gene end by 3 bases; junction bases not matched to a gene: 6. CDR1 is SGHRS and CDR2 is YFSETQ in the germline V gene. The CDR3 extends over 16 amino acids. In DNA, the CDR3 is TGCGCCAGCAGCTTGGAAACAGGGGTATTCTACAATGAGCAGTTCTTC. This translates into CASSLETGVFYNEQFF.

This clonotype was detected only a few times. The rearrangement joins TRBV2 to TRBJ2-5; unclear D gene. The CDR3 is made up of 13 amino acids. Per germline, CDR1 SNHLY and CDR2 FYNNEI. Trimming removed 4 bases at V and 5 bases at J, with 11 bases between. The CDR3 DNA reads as TGTGCCAGCAGTGTGATAGCACGGGAGACCCAGTACTTC. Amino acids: CASSVIARETQYF.

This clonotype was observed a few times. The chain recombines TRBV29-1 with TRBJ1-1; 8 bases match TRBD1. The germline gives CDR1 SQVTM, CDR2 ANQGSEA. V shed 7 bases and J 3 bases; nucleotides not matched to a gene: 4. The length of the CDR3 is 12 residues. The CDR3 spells CSAQTGDTEAFF. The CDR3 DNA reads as TGCAGCGCGCAGACAGGGGACACTGAAGCTTTCTTT.

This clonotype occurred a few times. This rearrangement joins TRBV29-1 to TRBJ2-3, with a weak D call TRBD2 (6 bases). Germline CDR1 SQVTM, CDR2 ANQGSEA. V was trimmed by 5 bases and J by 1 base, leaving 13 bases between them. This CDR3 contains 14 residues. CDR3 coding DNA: TGCAGCGTTCGCGGCGGGGTACGCACAGATACGCAGTATTTT. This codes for CSVRGGVRTDTQYF.

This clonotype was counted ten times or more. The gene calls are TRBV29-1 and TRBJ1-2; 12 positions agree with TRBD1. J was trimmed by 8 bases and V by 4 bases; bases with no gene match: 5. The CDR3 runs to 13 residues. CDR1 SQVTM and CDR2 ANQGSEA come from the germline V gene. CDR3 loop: CSVARGQGAGYTF. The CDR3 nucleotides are TGCAGCGTTGCCCGGGGACAGGGGGCCGGCTACACCTTC. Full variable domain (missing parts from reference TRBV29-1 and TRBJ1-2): SAVISQKPSRDICQRGTSLTIQCQVDSQVTMMFWYRQQPGQSLTLIATANQGSEATYESGFVIDKFPISRPNLTFSTLTVSNMSPEDSSIYLCSVARGQGAGYTFGSGTRLTVV.

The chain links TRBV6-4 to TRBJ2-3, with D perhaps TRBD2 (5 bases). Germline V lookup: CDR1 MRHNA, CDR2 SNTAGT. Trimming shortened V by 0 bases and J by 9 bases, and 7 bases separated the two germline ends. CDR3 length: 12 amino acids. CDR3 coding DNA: TGTGCCAGCAGTGACTCAGGGAGAACGCAGTATTTT. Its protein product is CASSDSGRTQYF.

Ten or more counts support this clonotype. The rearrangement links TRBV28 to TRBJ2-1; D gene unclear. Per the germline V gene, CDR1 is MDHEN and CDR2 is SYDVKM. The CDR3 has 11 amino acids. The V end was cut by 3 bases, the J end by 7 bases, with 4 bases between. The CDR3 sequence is CASSFRNEQFF. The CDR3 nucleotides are TGTGCCAGCAGTTTCCGTAATGAGCAGTTCTTC.

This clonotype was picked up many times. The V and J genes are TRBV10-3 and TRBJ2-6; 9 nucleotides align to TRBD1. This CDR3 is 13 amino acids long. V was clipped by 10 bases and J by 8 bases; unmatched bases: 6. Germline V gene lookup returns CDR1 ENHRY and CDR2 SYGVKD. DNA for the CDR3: TGTGCCACCACAGGGGGCAGGACCAACGTCCTGACTTTC. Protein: CATTGGRTNVLTF.

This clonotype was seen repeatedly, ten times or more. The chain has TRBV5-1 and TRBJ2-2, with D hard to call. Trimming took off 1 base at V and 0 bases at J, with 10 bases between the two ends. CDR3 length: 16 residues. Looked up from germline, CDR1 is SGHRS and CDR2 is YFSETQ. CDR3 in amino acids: CASSLTPDANTGELFF. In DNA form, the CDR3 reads TGCGCCAGCAGCTTGACGCCTGACGCGAACACCGGGGAGCTGTTTTTT.

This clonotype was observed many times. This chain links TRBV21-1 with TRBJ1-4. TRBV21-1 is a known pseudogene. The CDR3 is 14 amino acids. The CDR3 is CASQTVATNEKLFF. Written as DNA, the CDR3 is TGTGCCAGCCAGACCGTCGCAACTAATGAAAAACTGTTTTTT.

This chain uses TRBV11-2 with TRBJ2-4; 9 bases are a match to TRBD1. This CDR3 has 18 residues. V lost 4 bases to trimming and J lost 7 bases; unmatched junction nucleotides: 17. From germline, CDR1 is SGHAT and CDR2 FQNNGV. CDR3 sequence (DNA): TGTGCCAGCAGCTCGATAAGAGGGAGCACAGGGGGCAGGAACATTCAGTACTTC. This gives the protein CASSSIRGSTGGRNIQYF.

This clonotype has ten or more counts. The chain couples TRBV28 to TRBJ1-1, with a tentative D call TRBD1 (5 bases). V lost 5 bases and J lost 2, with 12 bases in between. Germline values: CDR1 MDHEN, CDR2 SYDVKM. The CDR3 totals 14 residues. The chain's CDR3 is CASSAGFRNTEAFF. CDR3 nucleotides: TGTGCCAGCAGTGCAGGGTTTCGAAACACTGAAGCTTTCTTT.

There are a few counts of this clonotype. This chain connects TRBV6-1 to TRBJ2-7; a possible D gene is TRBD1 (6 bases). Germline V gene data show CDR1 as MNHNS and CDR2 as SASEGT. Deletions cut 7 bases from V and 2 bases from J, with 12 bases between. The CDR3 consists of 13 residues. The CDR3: CASTSTGTYEQYF. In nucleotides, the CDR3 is TGTGCCAGCACCTCGACAGGTACCTACGAGCAGTACTTC.

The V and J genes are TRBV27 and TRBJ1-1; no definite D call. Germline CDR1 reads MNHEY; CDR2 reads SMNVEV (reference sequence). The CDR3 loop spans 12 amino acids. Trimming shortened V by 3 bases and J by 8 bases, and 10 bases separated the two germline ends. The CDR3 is CASSFSGGEAFF. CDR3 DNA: TGTGCCAGCAGTTTTTCGGGCGGCGAAGCTTTCTTT.

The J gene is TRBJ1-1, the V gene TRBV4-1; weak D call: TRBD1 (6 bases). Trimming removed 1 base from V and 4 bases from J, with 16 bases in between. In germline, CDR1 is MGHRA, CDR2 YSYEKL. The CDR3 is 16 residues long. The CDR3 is CASSQGRGDKSTEAFF. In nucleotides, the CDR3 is TGCGCCAGCAGCCAAGGCCGGGGGGACAAGAGCACTGAAGCTTTCTTT.

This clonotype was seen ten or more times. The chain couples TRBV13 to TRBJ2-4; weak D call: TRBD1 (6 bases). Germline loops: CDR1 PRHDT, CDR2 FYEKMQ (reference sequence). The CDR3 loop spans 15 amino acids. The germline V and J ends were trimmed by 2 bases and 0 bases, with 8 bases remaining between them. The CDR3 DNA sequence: TGTGCCAGCAGCTTAAGGGGGATAGCCAAAAACATTCAGTACTTC. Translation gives CASSLRGIAKNIQYF.

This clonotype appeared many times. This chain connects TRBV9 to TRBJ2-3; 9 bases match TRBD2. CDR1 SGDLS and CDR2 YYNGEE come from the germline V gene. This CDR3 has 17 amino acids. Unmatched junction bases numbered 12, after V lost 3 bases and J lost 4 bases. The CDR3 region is CASSAHLGGGGADTQYF. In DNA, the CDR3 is TGTGCCAGCAGCGCCCACCTTGGCGGGGGGGGCGCAGATACGCAGTATTTT. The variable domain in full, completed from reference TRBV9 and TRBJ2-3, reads DSGVTQTPKHLITATGQRVTLRCSPRSGDLSVYWYQQSLDQGLQFLIQYYNGEERAKGNILERFSAQQFPDLHSELNLSSLELGDSALYFCASSAHLGGGGADTQYFGPGTRLTVL.

The CDR3 nucleotides are TGTGCCAGCAGCCGATCAGCGGGAGCAGATACGCAGTATTTT. It yields the protein CASSRSAGADTQYF. The V call is TRBV14, the J call TRBJ2-3, with TRBD2 matching 8 bases. The V and J ends lost 4 bases and 4 bases, in that order; junction bases with no gene match: 4. The CDR3 covers 14 residues. Germline loops: CDR1 SGHDN, CDR2 FVKESK.

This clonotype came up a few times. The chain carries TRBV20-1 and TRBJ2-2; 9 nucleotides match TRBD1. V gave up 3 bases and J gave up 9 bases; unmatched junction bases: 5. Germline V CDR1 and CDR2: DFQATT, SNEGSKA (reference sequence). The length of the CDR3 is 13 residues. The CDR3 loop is CSARRQGVRELFF. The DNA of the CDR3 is TGCAGTGCTAGGCGACAGGGGGTTCGGGAGCTGTTTTTT.

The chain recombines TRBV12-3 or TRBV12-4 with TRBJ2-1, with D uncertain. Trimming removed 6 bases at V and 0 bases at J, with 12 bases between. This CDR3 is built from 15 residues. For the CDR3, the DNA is TGTGCCAGCAGCCCCTTTCCGGACTCCTACAATGAGCAGTTCTTC. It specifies CASSPFPDSYNEQFF.